The source of this TCR beta chain is a study of CD8+ T cells in alopecia areata. On the study more broadly: Treated patients took oral tofacitinib at 5 to 10 mg twice daily. Dosing spanned 6 to 18 months on tofacitinib, then 6 months off drug.

About this clone itself: Its antigen is undetermined.

Study results and caveats: Affected scalp, especially in alopecia totalis/universalis, had a higher clonality than normal scalp did.

Isolated RNA was reverse transcribed into cDNA used as the sequencing template. Only in-frame clones appear in the TCRdb table, and some are missing; sequencing was by immunoSEQ multiplex PCR. The table lists 100,000 to 150,000 clones, around 50% of them singletons. Unmatched junction bases numbered 19, after V lost 6 bases and J lost 6 bases. Germline V gene lookup returns CDR1 SGHTA and CDR2 FQGNSA. The CDR3 runs to 18 residues. This TCR was recovered from a human donor with alopecia areata. J is TRBJ2-3 and V is TRBV7-2; 9 bases align to TRBD2. Sequenced material: CD4+ T cells sorted from blood, taken at week 0. CDR3 loop: CASRGSGTSIVLGDTQYF. The CDR3 nucleotides are TGTGCCAGCAGGGGATCCGGGACTAGCATTGTCTTGGGGGATACGCAGTATTTT.